What follows is one T cell receptor (beta chain) and its context. This clonotype was recorded at least ten times. The specificity of this receptor is unknown. Nothing much larger sits one base from this clone, and base qualities are not available. The germline V end is reduced by 1 base and the J end by 2 bases; junction bases left unmatched: 5. From the germline V gene, CDR1 is LGHNA and CDR2 is YNFKEQ. CDR3 length: 16 amino acids, cysteine to phenylalanine. Kept here is only the CDR3 DNA, which spans 48 bases and is read in frame from base 1. The run used an Illumina HiSeq 2500. TCR beta libraries were prepared by quantitative 5'-RACE with molecular barcodes. The authors' pipeline ran thus. To identify disease-linked TCR variants, a new computational method was used, one built on a probabilistic model of VDJ rearrangement. TCRdb handled the public reads itself, with Q25 trimming in fastp and clone calling in MiXCR, and kept productive beta chains. CDR3 protein sequences are deduplicated, and each keeps its most common genes and DNA. The V and J calls shown here were made by TCRdb, not taken from the authors' results. The sample table shows some 250,000 distinct CDR3 sequences, and 8.6% are seen once. The top ten clonotypes cover 6.8% of the sample.

The entry originates in a study of CD8 T cells in ankylosing spondylitis (TCRdb year 2017). In terms of the full investigation: The study profiled T cell receptor beta repertoires in healthy donors and ankylosing spondylitis patients to find disease-linked TCR variants. The whole study cohort included 108 healthy donors and 25 ankylosing spondylitis patients. Peripheral blood was sampled, and synovial fluid was additionally collected from ankylosing spondylitis patients.

The paper's findings and limits, for the study overall: The disease-linked clones showed a CD8+ phenotype and occurred at relatively low frequencies in peripheral blood. Some TCR beta motif variants had previously been reported in synovial fluid and blood of reactive arthritis patients, which suggested common disease-initiation mechanisms. A TCR beta motif made up of several highly homologous amino acid variants appeared to be characteristic of blood from ankylosing spondylitis patients. Significant enrichment of the disease-linked clones was reported in matched synovial fluid samples from ankylosing spondylitis patients.

The rearranged segments are TRBV4-2 and TRBJ2-7; 10 middle bases align to TRBD1. Source material: blood, either unsorted or a sorted T cell fraction (not recorded which). This sequence originates from a male donor with ankylosing spondylitis or in good health (not recorded which). For the CDR3, the sequence is CASSQGRGQGTYEQYF. The nucleotides are TGTGCCAGCAGCCAAGGACGGGGACAGGGGACCTACGAGCAGTACTTC.